These T cell receptor beta chains were read from a single sample in a study of T cell responses to AZD1222 COVID-19 vaccine. Some clones are missing from TCRdb's copy, which holds only in-frame ones; the method was immunoSEQ multiplex PCR. The sample consists of about 190,000 clones, about nine tenths of them appearing once. This material consisted of peripheral blood, taken on day 0 of AZD1222 vaccination. The receptors were gathered from an adult in good health. CDR3s include the opening cysteine and the closing phenylalanine or tryptophan. Fields, in order: D gene, clone size, V gene, J gene, CDR3 DNA, CDR3 protein. D genes are given only for firm matches. Clone size is shown for a subset of rows, as once, few, many or a class of expanded clone.

.	.	TRBV29-1	TRBJ1-4	TGCAGCGTTGGGGCGGGGGCTAATGAGGAAAAACTGTTTTTT	CSVGAGANEEKLFF
TRBD1	.	TRBV19	TRBJ1-1	TGTGCCAGTAGTAAGACAGGGGGCCTGGACACTGAAGCTTTCTTT	CASSKTGGLDTEAFF
.	.	TRBV5-8	TRBJ1-6	TGTGCCAGCAGCTTGGCAGTTAATTCACCCCTCCACTTT	CASSLAVNSPLHF
.	once	TRBV4-3	TRBJ2-5	TGCGCCAGCAGCCAAGAGGAACAGGGTGTGGTGCCCCAGTACTTC	CASSQEEQGVVPQYF
.	.	TRBV5-1	TRBJ2-7	TGCGCCAGCAGCGAGGGGCCGACCGGCTCCTACGAGCAGTACTTC	CASSEGPTGSYEQYF
.	.	TRBV18	TRBJ1-5	TGTGCCAGCTCACCGGGGACCGGGACACCTAGCAATCAGCCCCAGCATTTT	CASSPGTGTPSNQPQHF
.	.	TRBV7-3	TRBJ2-2	TGTGCCAGCAGCTTCAATTTCGGAGCGCCGGGCACCGGGGAGCTGTTTTTT	CASSFNFGAPGTGELFF
TRBD1	.	TRBV6-5	TRBJ1-6	TGTGCCAGCAGTTACTCGTGGACAGGGAATAATTCACCCCTCCACTTT	CASSYSWTGNNSPLHF
.	.	TRBV4-1	TRBJ2-7	TGCGCCAGCAGCCAAGATCCCAGTAATGAGCAGTACTTC	CASSQDPSNEQYF
.	.	TRBV4-3	TRBJ2-3	TGCGCCAGCAGCCGACTAACCCCGACAGAGCCAAAATTAATAGATACGCAGTATTTT	CASSRLTPTEPKLIDTQYF
.	.	TRBV19	TRBJ2-7	TGTGCCAGTAGTATTGCAGCAAGCTCCTACGAGCAGTACTTC	CASSIAASSYEQYF
TRBD2	.	TRBV6-4	TRBJ2-1	TGTGCCAGCAGCGCTAGCGGAAACTACAATGAGCAGTTCTTC	CASSASGNYNEQFF
.	.	TRBV28	TRBJ1-4	TGTGCCAGCGGGGGAGCGTTGAGTGGAAAACTGTTTTTT	CASGGALSGKLFF
.	.	TRBV5-1	TRBJ1-4	TGCGCCAGCCGGGGAACAACTAATGAAAAACTGTTTTTT	CASRGTTNEKLFF
TRBD1	.	TRBV25-1	TRBJ2-3	TGTGCCAGCAGGACAGGGGGCGCGTTGACAGATACGCAGTATTTT	CASRTGGALTDTQYF